These T cell receptor beta chains were read from a single sample in a study of control samples from healthy donors and cancer patients. Clones were sequenced by immunoSEQ multiplex PCR, and TCRdb holds only the in-frame ones, with some missing. This table has about 170,000 clones, 91% appearing once. The sequenced material came from blood. These receptors all stem from a woman aged 25 to 39 in good health. The CDR3 runs from the conserved cysteine through the conserved F or W. The D gene is left open where the match is weak. For some rows the clone size is stated as once, few or many, or as a class when expanded; others skip it.

TRBD1	.	TRBV9	TRBJ1-1	CASSPSTGGEAFF	TGTGCCAGCAGCCCGTCGACAGGGGGCGAAGCTTTCTTT
TRBD2	.	TRBV2	TRBJ2-1	CASSELASGGYNEQFF	TGTGCCAGCAGTGAATTAGCCAGCGGGGGGTACAATGAGCAGTTCTTC
.	.	TRBV18	TRBJ1-2	CASSPPDGYGYTF	TGTGCCAGCTCACCACCTGACGGCTATGGCTACACCTTC
TRBD1	.	TRBV7-8	TRBJ1-5	CASSIDRGHQPQHF	TGTGCCAGCAGTATCGACAGGGGGCACCAGCCCCAGCATTTT
TRBD2	.	TRBV5-1	TRBJ2-1	CASSTESSGVKEQFF	TGCGCCAGCAGCACCGAGTCTAGCGGGGTGAAGGAGCAGTTCTTC
TRBD1	.	TRBV2	TRBJ2-6	CASRAGGSGANVLTF	TGTGCCAGCAGAGCAGGGGGCTCTGGGGCCAACGTCCTGACTTTC
.	.	TRBV7-2	TRBJ2-3	CASRLASTDTQYF	TGTGCCAGCAGACTGGCTAGCACAGATACGCAGTATTTT
TRBD1	.	TRBV19	TRBJ2-2	CASGTGSSGTGELFF	TGTGCCAGTGGGACAGGGTCGAGTGGCACCGGGGAGCTGTTTTTT
TRBD2	.	TRBV7-9	TRBJ2-2	CASSLLAGTGELFF	TGTGCCAGCAGCTTACTAGCGGGTACCGGGGAGCTGTTTTTT
TRBD2	.	TRBV5-4	TRBJ2-7	CASSLAGASGGSEQYF	TGTGCCAGCAGCTTGGCCGGAGCTAGCGGGGGGAGCGAGCAGTACTTC
TRBD1	.	TRBV7-2	TRBJ1-2	CASSRDRGLDGYTF	TGTGCCAGCAGCCGGGACAGGGGGCTGGATGGCTACACCTTC
.	.	TRBV2	TRBJ1-2	CASRSNYGYTF	TGTGCCAGCCGGAGTAACTATGGCTACACCTTC
TRBD1	.	TRBV10-3	TRBJ2-1	CAINPGQVTYNEQFF	TGTGCCATCAACCCTGGACAGGTAACCTACAATGAGCAGTTCTTC
.	.	TRBV18	TRBJ2-5	CASSPLQQETQYF	TGTGCCAGCTCACCATTACAACAAGAGACCCAGTACTTC
TRBD1	.	TRBV19	TRBJ1-1	CASRDPGTGGEMAEAFF	TGTGCCAGTAGGGACCCGGGGACAGGGGGCGAAATGGCTGAAGCTTTCTTT
.	.	TRBV6-5	TRBJ1-1	CASSYSLGTEAFF	TGTGCCAGCAGTTACTCGTTAGGCACTGAAGCTTTCTTT
TRBD1	.	TRBV18	TRBJ2-7	CASSPGTGVYEQYF	TGTGCCAGCTCACCAGGGACAGGGGTCTACGAGCAGTACTTC
TRBD1	.	TRBV7-9	TRBJ1-4	CASSLQGAQEKLFF	TGTGCCAGCAGCTTACAGGGGGCGCAAGAAAAACTGTTTTTT
.	.	TRBV6-1	TRBJ2-7	CASSERGRAAEQYF	TGTGCCAGCAGTGAAAGGGGGAGAGCGGCCGAGCAGTACTTC
.	.	TRBV3-1/TRBV3-2	TRBJ2-6	CASSQAPGRSSGANVLTF	TGTGCCAGCAGCCAAGCTCCGGGACGGTCATCTGGGGCCAACGTCCTGACTTTC
TRBD2	.	TRBV11-2	TRBJ2-7	CASSLESGRGEQYF	TGTGCCAGCAGCTTAGAGAGCGGGAGGGGAGAGCAGTACTTC
TRBD2	.	TRBV4-2	TRBJ2-7	CASSLGTSGGPYEQYF	TGTGCCAGCAGCCTGGGGACTAGCGGGGGCCCCTACGAGCAGTACTTC
TRBD1	.	TRBV7-7	TRBJ1-3	CASSADRGNTIYF	TGTGCCAGCAGCGCGGACAGGGGAAACACCATATATTTT
TRBD2	.	TRBV7-8	TRBJ2-3	CASSLAGVGLDTQYF	TGTGCCAGCAGCTTGGCGGGAGTCGGATTAGATACGCAGTATTTT
TRBD1	.	TRBV5-1	TRBJ2-7	CASLPGTGVAEQYF	TGCGCCAGCCTTCCCGGGACAGGGGTGGCCGAGCAGTACTTC
TRBD2	.	TRBV5-6	TRBJ2-3	CASSFGGAPDTQYF	TGTGCCAGCAGCTTCGGGGGGGCCCCAGATACGCAGTATTTT
.	.	TRBV7-2	TRBJ2-2	CASSSSGNPNTGELFF	TGTGCCAGCAGCTCCAGCGGAAACCCGAACACCGGGGAGCTGTTTTTT
.	.	TRBV19	TRBJ1-3	CASSIRGSGNTIYF	TGTGCCAGTAGTATCCGGGGATCTGGAAACACCATATATTTT
TRBD2	.	TRBV5-1	TRBJ2-1	CASSPTSGSGNEQFF	TGCGCCAGCAGCCCTACTAGCGGGAGTGGAAATGAGCAGTTCTTC
.	.	TRBV28	TRBJ1-2	CASSRGWGYTF	TGTGCCAGCAGTAGGGGGTGGGGCTACACCTTC
TRBD2	.	TRBV5-1	TRBJ2-5	CASRLAGGLETQYF	TGCGCCAGCAGACTAGCGGGGGGGCTAGAGACCCAGTACTTC
TRBD1	.	TRBV5-4	TRBJ2-5	CASSLNRGQETQYF	TGTGCCAGCAGCTTGAACAGGGGGCAAGAGACCCAGTACTTC
TRBD1	once	TRBV28	TRBJ1-3	CASSLSSRDSSGNTIYF	TGTGCCAGCAGTTTATCTAGCAGGGACAGCTCTGGAAACACCATATATTTT
.	.	TRBV11-2	TRBJ2-2	CASRRTGELFF	TGTGCCAGCAGGCGCACCGGGGAGCTGTTTTTT
.	.	TRBV7-9	TRBJ1-1	CASSLGETEAFF	TGTGCCAGCAGCTTGGGGGAGACTGAAGCTTTCTTT
.	.	TRBV2	TRBJ1-5	CASSEETAPRQPQHF	TGTGCCAGCAGTGAAGAAACAGCTCCACGTCAGCCCCAGCATTTT
.	.	TRBV3-1/TRBV3-2	TRBJ1-4	CASSAGATNEKLFF	TGTGCCAGCAGCGCAGGTGCAACTAATGAAAAACTGTTTTTT
.	.	TRBV5-1	TRBJ1-1	CASNSGTEAFF	TGCGCCAGCAATTCGGGCACTGAAGCTTTCTTT
.	.	TRBV28	TRBJ2-1	CASSLQIYNEQFF	TGTGCCAGCAGTTTACAAATCTACAATGAGCAGTTCTTC
.	.	TRBV7-9	TRBJ1-2	CASSLGVGGYGYTF	TGTGCCAGCAGCTTAGGAGTCGGCGGCTATGGCTACACCTTC